The rows below give T cell receptor beta chains drawn from one sample of a study of cytomegalovirus exposure and HLA in healthy donors. Clones were sequenced by immunoSEQ multiplex PCR, and TCRdb holds only the in-frame ones, with some missing. The table records approximately 150,000 clones, about 80% of them present only once. The sample consisted of PBMCs. The receptors stem from a woman aged 40 to 50 in good health and CMV-seronegative. The CDR3 runs from the conserved cysteine through the conserved F or W. Fields, in order: V gene, J gene, clone size, D gene, CDR3 DNA, CDR3 protein. D genes are given only for firm matches. Clone size is not always given. Where it is, it says once, few, many or a class for expanded clones.

>TRBV18|TRBJ1-1|NA|NA
TGTGCCAGCTACATGGGGGGAAACACTGAAGCTTTCTTT
CASYMGGNTEAFF
>TRBV2|TRBJ1-2|NA|NA
TGTGCCAGCAGTGAACTCTTGGGAGTTGGCTACACCTTC
CASSELLGVGYTF
>TRBV4-3|TRBJ1-1|NA|NA
TGCGCCAGCAGCCAAGATATCAACAGGGTAAACACTGAAGCTTTCTTT
CASSQDINRVNTEAFF
>TRBV10-3|TRBJ1-2|NA|NA
TGTGCCATCACCCAAACAGGGCAGTCCTACTATGGCTACACCTTC
CAITQTGQSYYGYTF
>TRBV11-2|TRBJ2-5|few|NA
TGTGCCAGCAGCTTATCGGGCAGGGGTCGGGAGACCCAGTACTTC
CASSLSGRGRETQYF
>TRBV28|TRBJ2-3|NA|NA
TGTGCCAGCAGCGCTTCTAGAAATACGCAGTATTTT
CASSASRNTQYF
>TRBV7-9|TRBJ1-1|NA|NA
TGTGCCAGCAGCTTTATGGGACACGTGAACACTGAAGCTTTCTTT
CASSFMGHVNTEAFF
>TRBV7-2|TRBJ2-7|NA|NA
TGTGCCAGCACCTACAGGGTCTCCTACGAGCAGTACTTC
CASTYRVSYEQYF
>TRBV7-7|TRBJ2-1|NA|TRBD1
TGTGCCAGCAGCTTAGAGACAGGGGGGGGCAATGAGCAGTTCTTC
CASSLETGGGNEQFF
>TRBV10-3|TRBJ2-5|few|TRBD2
TGTGCCATCAGTGGGACTAGCGAGTACCAAGAGACCCAGTACTTC
CAISGTSEYQETQYF
>TRBV6-6|TRBJ1-5|few|NA
TGTGCCAGCACCCACGGAGGGCCCCAGCATTTT
CASTHGGPQHF
>TRBV28|TRBJ1-2|NA|TRBD1
TGTGCCAGCAGTAAGACAGGGGTTTATGGCTACACCTTC
CASSKTGVYGYTF
>TRBV11-2|TRBJ2-3|NA|NA
TGTGCCAGCAGCTTACGGGGGGCTCGGGGCACAGATACGCAGTATTTT
CASSLRGARGTDTQYF
>TRBV2|TRBJ2-1|few|TRBD2
TGTGCCAGCAGTGATCCCCAAGATAGCGGGACGGCCTGGTACAATGAGCAGTTCTTC
CASSDPQDSGTAWYNEQFF
>TRBV25-1|TRBJ2-5|NA|NA
TGTGCCAGCAGTGAATTTTGGGGCAGCCAAGAGACCCAGTACTTC
CASSEFWGSQETQYF
>TRBV6-1|TRBJ1-1|NA|TRBD1
TGTGCCAGCAGTGGGGGACAGGGAACGAACACTGAAGCTTTCTTT
CASSGGQGTNTEAFF
>TRBV2|TRBJ2-4|once|NA
TGTGCCAGCAGCCCTAAGACAGGAGCCAAAAACATTCAGTACTTC
CASSPKTGAKNIQYF
>TRBV6-1|TRBJ1-5|few|NA
TGTGCCAGCACCTCCTATAGCAATCAGCCCCAGCATTTT
CASTSYSNQPQHF